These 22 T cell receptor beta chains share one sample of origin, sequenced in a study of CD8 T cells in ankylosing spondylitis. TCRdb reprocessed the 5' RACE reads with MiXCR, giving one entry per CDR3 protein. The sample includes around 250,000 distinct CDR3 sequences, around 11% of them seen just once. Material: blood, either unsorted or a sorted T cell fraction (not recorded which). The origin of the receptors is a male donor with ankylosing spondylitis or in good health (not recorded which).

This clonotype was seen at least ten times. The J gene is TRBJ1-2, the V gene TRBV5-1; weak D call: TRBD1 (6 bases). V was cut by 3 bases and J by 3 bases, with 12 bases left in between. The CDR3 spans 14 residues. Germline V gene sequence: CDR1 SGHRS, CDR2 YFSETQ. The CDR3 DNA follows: TGCGCCAGCAGCTCGACAGGATCCGACTATGGCTACACCTTC. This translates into CASSSTGSDYGYTF.

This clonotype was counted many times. CDR3 nucleotides: TGTGCCAGCAGTCCTACCGGACTAGCTGACTACGAGCAGTACTTC. This encodes CASSPTGLADYEQYF. J is TRBJ2-7 and V is TRBV27, with TRBD2 matching 8 bases. Germline V gene sequence: CDR1 MNHEY, CDR2 SMNVEV (reference sequence). Trimming cost V 5 bases and J 3 bases; bases outside gene matches: 9. The CDR3 runs to 15 residues.

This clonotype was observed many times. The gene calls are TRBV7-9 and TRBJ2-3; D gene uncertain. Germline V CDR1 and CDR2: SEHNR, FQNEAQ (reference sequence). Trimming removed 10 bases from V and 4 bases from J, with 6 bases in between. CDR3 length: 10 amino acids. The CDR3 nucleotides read TGTGCCAACACAGCAGATACGCAGTATTTT. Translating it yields CANTADTQYF.

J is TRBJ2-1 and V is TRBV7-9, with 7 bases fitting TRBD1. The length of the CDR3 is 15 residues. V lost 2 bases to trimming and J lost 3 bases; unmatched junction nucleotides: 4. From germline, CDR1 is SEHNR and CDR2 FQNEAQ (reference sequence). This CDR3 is CASSLLGQNYNEQFF. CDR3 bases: TGTGCCAGCAGCTTATTGGGACAGAACTACAATGAGCAGTTCTTC.

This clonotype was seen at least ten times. The CDR3 protein is CSIPGLAGGQPYEQYF. CDR3 nucleotides: TGCAGTATTCCGGGACTAGCGGGAGGACAACCCTACGAGCAGTACTTC. The chain is built from TRBV20-1 and TRBJ2-7; 15 bases line up with TRBD2. This CDR3 is built from 16 residues. Germline loops: CDR1 DFQATT, CDR2 SNEGSKA (reference sequence). J lost 2 bases, V lost 8 bases, and 10 bases had no gene match.

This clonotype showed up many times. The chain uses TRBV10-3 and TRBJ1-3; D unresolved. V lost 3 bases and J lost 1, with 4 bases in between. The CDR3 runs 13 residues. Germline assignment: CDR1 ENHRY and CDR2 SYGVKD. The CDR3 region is CAISERSGNTIYF. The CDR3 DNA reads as TGTGCCATCAGTGAAAGATCTGGAAACACCATATATTTT.

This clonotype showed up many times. The CDR3 DNA follows: TGTGCCATAGGGACTAGCGACACAGATACGCAGTATTTT. Translation gives CAIGTSDTDTQYF. The chain carries TRBV10-3 and TRBJ2-3, with 10 bases lining up with TRBD2. The CDR3 is 13 residues long. Trimming took 9 bases from V and 2 from J; bases not matched to a gene: 2. CDR1 and CDR2 (germline): ENHRY, SYGVKD.

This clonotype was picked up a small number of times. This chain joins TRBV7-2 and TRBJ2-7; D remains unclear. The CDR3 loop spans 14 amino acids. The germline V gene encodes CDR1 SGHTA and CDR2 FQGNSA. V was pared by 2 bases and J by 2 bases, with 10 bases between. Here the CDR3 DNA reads TGTGCCAGCAGCTTAAGCTGGCGGACCTACGAGCAGTACTTC. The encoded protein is CASSLSWRTYEQYF.

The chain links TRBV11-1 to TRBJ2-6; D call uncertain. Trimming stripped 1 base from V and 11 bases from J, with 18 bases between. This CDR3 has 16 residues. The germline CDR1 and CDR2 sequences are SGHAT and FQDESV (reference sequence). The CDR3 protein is CASSLGDNPGVDVLTF. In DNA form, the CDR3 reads TGTGCCAGCAGCTTAGGAGACAATCCGGGCGTGGACGTCCTGACTTTC. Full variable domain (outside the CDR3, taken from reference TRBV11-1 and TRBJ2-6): EAEVAQSPRYKITEKSQAVAFWCDPISGHATLYWYRQILGQGPELLVQFQDESVVDDSQLPKDRFSAERLKGVDSTLKIQPAELGDSAMYLCASSLGDNPGVDVLTFGAGSRLTVL.

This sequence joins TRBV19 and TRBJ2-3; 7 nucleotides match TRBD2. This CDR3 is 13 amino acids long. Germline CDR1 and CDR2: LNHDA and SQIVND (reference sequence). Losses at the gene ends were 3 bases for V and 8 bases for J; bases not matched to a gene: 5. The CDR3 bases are TGTGCCAGTAGTATGGTGGCTAGCGGTACGCAGTATTTT. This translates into CASSMVASGTQYF.

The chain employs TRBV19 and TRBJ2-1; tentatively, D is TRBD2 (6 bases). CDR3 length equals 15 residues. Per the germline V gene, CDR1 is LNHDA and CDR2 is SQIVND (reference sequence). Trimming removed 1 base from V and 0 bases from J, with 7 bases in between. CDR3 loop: CASSIGGVSYNEQFF. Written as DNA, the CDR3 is TGTGCCAGTAGTATAGGGGGGGTCTCCTACAATGAGCAGTTCTTC. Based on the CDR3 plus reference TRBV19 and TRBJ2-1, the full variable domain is DGGITQSPKYLFRKEGQNVTLSCEQNLNHDAMYWYRQDPGQGLRLIYYSQIVNDFQKGDIAEGYSVSREKKESFPLTVTSAQKNPTAFYLCASSIGGVSYNEQFFGPGTRLTVL.

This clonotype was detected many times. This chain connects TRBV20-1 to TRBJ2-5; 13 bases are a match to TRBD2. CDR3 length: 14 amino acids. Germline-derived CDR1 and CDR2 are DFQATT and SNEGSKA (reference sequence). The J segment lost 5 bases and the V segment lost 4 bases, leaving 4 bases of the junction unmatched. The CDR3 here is CSAKPGLAGETQYF. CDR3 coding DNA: TGCAGTGCTAAACCGGGACTAGCGGGGGAGACCCAGTACTTC.

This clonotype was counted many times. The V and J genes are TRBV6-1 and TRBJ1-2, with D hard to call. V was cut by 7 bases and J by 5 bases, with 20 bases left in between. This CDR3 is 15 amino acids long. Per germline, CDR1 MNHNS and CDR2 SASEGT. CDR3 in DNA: TGTGCCAGCACCTCCCCCCGGAGCAGAACTTATGGCTACACCTTC. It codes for CASTSPRSRTYGYTF.

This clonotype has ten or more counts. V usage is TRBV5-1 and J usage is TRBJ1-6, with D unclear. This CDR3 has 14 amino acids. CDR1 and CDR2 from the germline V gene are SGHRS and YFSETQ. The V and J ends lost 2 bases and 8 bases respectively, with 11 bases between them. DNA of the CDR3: TGCGCCAGCAGCTTTGGCAGTTCGTATTCACCCCTCCACTTT. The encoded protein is CASSFGSSYSPLHF.

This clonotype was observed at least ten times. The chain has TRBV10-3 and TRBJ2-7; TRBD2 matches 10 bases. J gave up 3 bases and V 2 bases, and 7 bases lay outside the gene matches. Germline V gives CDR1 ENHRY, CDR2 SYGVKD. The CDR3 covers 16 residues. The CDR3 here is CAISEASGSLDYEQYF. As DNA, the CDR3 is TGTGCCATCAGTGAGGCTAGCGGGAGTCTGGACTACGAGCAGTACTTC.

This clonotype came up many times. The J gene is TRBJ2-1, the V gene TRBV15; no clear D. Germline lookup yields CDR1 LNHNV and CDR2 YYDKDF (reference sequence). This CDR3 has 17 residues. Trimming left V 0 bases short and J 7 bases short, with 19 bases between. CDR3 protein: CATSREGPLVSSNEQFF. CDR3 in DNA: TGTGCCACCAGCAGAGAGGGCCCCCTAGTCTCTTCAAATGAGCAGTTCTTC.

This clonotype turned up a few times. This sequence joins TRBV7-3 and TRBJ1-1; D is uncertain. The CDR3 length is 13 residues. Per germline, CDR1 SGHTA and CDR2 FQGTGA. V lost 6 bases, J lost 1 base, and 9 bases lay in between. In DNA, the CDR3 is TGTGCCAGCAGACTTGGAAGGAACACTGAAGCTTTCTTT. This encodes CASRLGRNTEAFF.

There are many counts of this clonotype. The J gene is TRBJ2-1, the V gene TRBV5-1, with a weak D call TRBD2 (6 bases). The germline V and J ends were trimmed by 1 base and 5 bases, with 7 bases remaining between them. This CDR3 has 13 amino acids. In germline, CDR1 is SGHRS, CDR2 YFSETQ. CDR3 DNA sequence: TGCGCCAGCAGCTTGTCTAGCGACAATGAGCAGTTCTTC. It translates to CASSLSSDNEQFF. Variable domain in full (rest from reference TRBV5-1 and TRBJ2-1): KAGVTQTPRYLIKTRGQQVTLSCSPISGHRSVSWYQQTPGQGLQFLFEYFSETQRNKGNFPGRFSGRQFSNSRSEMNVSTLELGDSALYLCASSLSSDNEQFFGPGTRLTVL.

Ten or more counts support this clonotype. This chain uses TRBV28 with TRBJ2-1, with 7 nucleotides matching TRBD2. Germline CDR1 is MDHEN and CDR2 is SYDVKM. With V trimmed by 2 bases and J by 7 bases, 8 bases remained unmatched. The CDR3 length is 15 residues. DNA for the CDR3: TGTGCCAGCAGTTTAGGCGGGAGCCCCCGAAATGAGCAGTTCTTC. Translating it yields CASSLGGSPRNEQFF.

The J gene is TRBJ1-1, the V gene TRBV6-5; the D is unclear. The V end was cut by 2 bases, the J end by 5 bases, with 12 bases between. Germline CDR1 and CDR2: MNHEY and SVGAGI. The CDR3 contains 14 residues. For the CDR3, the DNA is TGTGCCAGCAGTTACGGCCAGAGAGGAACTGAAGCTTTCTTT. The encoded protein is CASSYGQRGTEAFF.

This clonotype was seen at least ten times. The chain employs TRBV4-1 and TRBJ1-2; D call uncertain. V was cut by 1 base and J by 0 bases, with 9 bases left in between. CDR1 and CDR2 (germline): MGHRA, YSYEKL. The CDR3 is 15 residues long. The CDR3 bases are TGCGCCAGCAGCCAAGTCCTAACCTCTAACTATGGCTACACCTTC. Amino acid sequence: CASSQVLTSNYGYTF.

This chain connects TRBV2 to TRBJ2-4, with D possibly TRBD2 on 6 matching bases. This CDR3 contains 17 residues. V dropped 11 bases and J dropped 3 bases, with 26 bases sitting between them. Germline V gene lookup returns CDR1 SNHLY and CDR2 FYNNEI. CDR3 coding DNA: TGTGCCCAGCGGACCTCCACTGGGGGGTTGGTCAAAAACATTCAGTACTTC. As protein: CAQRTSTGGLVKNIQYF.